Sequencing of this TCR beta chain was carried out in a study of T cell responses to AZD1222 COVID-19 vaccine. Findings and caveats of the study: The donor group comprised mostly white British people and more females; the analysis possibly underestimated clonal diversity.

Generated by immunoSEQ multiplex PCR, the TCRdb table keeps only in-frame clones and is missing some. The sample lists more than 150,000 clones; 85% to 95% were seen once. On this clone itself: Its specificity is unknown.

Germline V gene data show CDR1 as MNHEY and CDR2 as SVGAGI. The germline V and J ends were trimmed by 8 bases and 1 base, with 12 bases remaining between them. The CDR3 extends over 14 amino acids. The receptor was derived from an adult who received the AZD1222 COVID-19 vaccine. This specimen was peripheral blood, taken 28 days after the second AZD1222 dose. The gene calls are TRBV6-5 and TRBJ1-3, with a weak D call TRBD1 (5 bases). DNA of the CDR3: TGTGCCAGCGGGGGGGACCGTTCTGGAAACACCATATATTTT. Amino acid sequence: CASGGDRSGNTIYF.